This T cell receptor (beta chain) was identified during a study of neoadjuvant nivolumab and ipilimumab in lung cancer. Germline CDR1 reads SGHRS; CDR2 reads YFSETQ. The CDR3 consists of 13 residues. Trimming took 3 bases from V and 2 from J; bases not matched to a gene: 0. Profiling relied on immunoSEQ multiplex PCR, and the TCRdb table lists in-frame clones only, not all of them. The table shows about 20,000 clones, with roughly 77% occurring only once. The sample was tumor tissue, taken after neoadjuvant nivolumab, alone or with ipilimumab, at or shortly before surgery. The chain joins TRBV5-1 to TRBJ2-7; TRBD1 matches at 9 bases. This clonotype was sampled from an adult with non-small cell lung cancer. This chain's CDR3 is CASSWDRAYEQYF. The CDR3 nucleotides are TGCGCCAGCAGCTGGGACAGGGCCTACGAGCAGTACTTC.